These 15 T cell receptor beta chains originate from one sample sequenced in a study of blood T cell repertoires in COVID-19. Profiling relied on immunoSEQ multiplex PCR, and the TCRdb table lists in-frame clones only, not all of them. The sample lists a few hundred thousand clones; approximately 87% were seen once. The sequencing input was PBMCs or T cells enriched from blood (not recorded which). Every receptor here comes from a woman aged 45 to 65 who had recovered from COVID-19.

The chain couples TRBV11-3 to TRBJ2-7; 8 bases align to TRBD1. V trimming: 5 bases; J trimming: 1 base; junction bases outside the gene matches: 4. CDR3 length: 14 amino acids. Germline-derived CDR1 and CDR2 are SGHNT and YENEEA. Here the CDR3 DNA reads TGTGCCAGCAGCACAGGGGGACCATCCTACGAGCAGTACTTC. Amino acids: CASSTGGPSYEQYF.

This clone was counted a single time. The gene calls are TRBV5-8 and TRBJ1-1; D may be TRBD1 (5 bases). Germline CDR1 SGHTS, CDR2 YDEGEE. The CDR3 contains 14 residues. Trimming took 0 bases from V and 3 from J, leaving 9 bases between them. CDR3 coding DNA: TGTGCCAGCAGCTTGGAGGCAGGGTACACTGAAGCTTTCTTT. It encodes CASSLEAGYTEAFF. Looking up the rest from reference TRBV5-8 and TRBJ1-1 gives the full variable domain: EAGVTQSPTHLIKTRGQQATLRCSPISGHTSVYWYQQALGLGLQFLLWYDEGEERNRGNFPPRFSGRQFPNYSSELNVNALELEDSALYLCASSLEAGYTEAFFGQGTRLTVV.

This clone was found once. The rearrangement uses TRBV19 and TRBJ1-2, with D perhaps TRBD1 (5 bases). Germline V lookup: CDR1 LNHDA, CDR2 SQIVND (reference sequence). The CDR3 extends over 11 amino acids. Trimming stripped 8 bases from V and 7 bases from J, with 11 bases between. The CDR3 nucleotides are TGTGCCAGTTGGGGCTCGTCTGGCTACACCTTC. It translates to CASWGSSGYTF.

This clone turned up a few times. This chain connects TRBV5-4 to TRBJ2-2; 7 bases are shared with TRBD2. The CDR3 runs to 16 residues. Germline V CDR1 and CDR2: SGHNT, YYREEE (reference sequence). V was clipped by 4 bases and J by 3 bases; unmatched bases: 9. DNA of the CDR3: TGTGCCAGCAGCCCTGCCCGGGGGGTCGACACCGGGGAGCTGTTTTTT. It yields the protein CASSPARGVDTGELFF.

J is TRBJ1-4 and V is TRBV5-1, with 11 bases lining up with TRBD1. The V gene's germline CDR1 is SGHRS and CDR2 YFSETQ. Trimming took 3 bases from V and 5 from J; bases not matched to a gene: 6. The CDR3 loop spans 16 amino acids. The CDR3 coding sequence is TGCGCCAGCAGCTCCCCGGGGACAGGGGGGAATGAAAAACTGTTTTTT. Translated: CASSSPGTGGNEKLFF. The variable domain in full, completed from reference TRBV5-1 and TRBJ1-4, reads KAGVTQTPRYLIKTRGQQVTLSCSPISGHRSVSWYQQTPGQGLQFLFEYFSETQRNKGNFPGRFSGRQFSNSRSEMNVSTLELGDSALYLCASSSPGTGGNEKLFFGSGTQLSVL.

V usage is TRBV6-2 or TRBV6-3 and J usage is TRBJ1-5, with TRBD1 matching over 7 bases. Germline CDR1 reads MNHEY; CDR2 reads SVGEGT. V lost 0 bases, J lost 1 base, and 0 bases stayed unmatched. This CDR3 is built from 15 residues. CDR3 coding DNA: TGTGCCAGCAGTTACTCGGACAGGAGCAATCAGCCCCAGCATTTT. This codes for CASSYSDRSNQPQHF.

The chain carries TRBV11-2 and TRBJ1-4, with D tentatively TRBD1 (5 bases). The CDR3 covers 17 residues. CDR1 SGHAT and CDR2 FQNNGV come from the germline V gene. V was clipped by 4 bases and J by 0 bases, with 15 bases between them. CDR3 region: CASSSYGADATNEKLFF. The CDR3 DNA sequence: TGTGCCAGCAGCTCCTATGGGGCAGACGCAACTAATGAAAAACTGTTTTTT.

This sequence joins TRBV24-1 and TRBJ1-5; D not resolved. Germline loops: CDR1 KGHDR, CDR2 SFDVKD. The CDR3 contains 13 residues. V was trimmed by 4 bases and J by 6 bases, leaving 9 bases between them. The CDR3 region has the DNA TGTGCCACCAGTGAGAGAGGAGGTCAGCCCCAGCATTTT. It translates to CATSERGGQPQHF.

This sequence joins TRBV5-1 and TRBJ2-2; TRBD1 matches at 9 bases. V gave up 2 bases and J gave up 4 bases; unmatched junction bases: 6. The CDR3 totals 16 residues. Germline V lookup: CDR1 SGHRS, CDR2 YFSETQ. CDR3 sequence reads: CASSFGGTGFTGELFF. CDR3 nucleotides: TGCGCCAGCAGCTTTGGCGGGACAGGGTTCACCGGGGAGCTGTTTTTT.

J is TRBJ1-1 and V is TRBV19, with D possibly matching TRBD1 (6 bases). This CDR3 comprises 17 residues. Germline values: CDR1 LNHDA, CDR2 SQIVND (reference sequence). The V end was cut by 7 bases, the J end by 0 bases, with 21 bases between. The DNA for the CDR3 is TGTGCCAGTACCATCGGACAGAGCTTTAGAATGAACACTGAAGCTTTCTTT. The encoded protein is CASTIGQSFRMNTEAFF.

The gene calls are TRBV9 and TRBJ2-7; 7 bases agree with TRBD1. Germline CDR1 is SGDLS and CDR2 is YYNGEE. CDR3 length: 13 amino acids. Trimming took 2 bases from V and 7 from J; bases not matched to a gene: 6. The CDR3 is CASSVDRTGEQYF. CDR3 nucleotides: TGTGCCAGCAGCGTGGACAGGACCGGTGAGCAGTACTTC.

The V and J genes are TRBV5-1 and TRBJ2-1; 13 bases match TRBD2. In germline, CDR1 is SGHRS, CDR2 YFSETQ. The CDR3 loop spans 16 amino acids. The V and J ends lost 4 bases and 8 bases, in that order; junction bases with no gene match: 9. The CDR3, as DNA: TGCGCCAGCAGCGCCCGGACTAGCGGGGGTGTGGATGAGCAGTTCTTC. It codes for CASSARTSGGVDEQFF.

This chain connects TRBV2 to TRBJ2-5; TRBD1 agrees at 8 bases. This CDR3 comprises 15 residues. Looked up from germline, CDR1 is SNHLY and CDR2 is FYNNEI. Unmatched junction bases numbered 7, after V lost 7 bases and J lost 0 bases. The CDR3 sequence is CASTGQGRYQETQYF. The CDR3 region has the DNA TGTGCCAGCACAGGACAGGGCAGGTACCAAGAGACCCAGTACTTC.

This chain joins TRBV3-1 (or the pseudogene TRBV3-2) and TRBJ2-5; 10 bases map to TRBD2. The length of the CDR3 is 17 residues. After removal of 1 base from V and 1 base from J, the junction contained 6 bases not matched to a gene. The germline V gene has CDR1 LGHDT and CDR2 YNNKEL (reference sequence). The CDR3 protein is CASSQGGGLAAQETQYF. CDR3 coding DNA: TGTGCCAGCAGCCAAGGTGGCGGACTAGCGGCCCAAGAGACCCAGTACTTC.

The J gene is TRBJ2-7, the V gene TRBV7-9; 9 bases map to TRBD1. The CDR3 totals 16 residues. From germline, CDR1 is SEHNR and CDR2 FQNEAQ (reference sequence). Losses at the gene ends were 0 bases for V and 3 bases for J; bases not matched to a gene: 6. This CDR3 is CASSLAPGQGLYEQYF. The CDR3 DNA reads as TGTGCCAGCAGCTTAGCGCCAGGACAGGGGCTCTACGAGCAGTACTTC.